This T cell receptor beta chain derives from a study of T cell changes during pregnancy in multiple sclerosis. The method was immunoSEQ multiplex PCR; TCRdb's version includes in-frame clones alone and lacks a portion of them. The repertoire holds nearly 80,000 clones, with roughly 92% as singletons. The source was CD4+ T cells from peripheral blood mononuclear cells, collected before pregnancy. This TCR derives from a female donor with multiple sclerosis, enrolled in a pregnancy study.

CDR3 sequence reads: CASRSNRGLRGNTIYF. CDR3 nucleotides: TGTGCCAGCCGATCGAACAGGGGCCTCAGAGGAAACACCATATATTTT. The V gene is TRBV27, the J gene TRBJ1-3; TRBD1 matches at 7 bases. Germline trimming cut 8 bases from V and 4 bases from J; bases unmatched to any gene: 14. The germline CDR1 and CDR2 sequences are MNHEY and SMNVEV (reference sequence). CDR3 length: 16 amino acids.